Listed below are T cell receptor beta chains from one sample, sequenced in a study of blood T cell repertoires in COVID-19. Profiling relied on immunoSEQ multiplex PCR, and the TCRdb table lists in-frame clones only, not all of them. The sample lists 300,000 to 350,000 clones; around 88% were seen once. The sample consisted of peripheral blood. The receptors originated from a woman aged 25 to 39 with COVID-19, enrolled during active disease. The CDR3 runs from the conserved cysteine through the conserved F or W. Fields, in order: CDR3 length, J gene, D gene, V gene, clone size, CDR3 DNA, CDR3 protein. The D gene is left open where the match is weak. The size entry is marked missing in some rows and otherwise reads once, few, many or a size class.

cdr3_length: 14; j_call: TRBJ1-1; d_call: .; v_call: TRBV28; clone_size: .; cdr3_nt: TGTGCCAGCAGTTTAGAGTTTCAGAACACTGAAGCTTTCTTT; cdr3_aa: CASSLEFQNTEAFF
cdr3_length: 13; j_call: TRBJ1-6; d_call: TRBD1; v_call: TRBV6-6; clone_size: .; cdr3_nt: TGTGCCAGCGCAACAGGGGGGAATTCACCCCTCCACTTT; cdr3_aa: CASATGGNSPLHF
cdr3_length: 16; j_call: TRBJ1-1; d_call: TRBD1; v_call: TRBV5-1; clone_size: few; cdr3_nt: TGCGCCAGCAGCCCCGGACAGGGAAGGACGAACACTGAAGCTTTCTTT; cdr3_aa: CASSPGQGRTNTEAFF
cdr3_length: 15; j_call: TRBJ2-7; d_call: TRBD2; v_call: TRBV4-2; clone_size: few; cdr3_nt: TGTGCCAGCAGCCAATCTAGCGGGGGGTTCTACGAGCAGTACTTC; cdr3_aa: CASSQSSGGFYEQYF
cdr3_length: 13; j_call: TRBJ2-1; d_call: TRBD2; v_call: TRBV12-3/TRBV12-4; clone_size: .; cdr3_nt: TGTGCCAGCAGTCCCGGGACTAGGGACGAGCGGTTCTTC; cdr3_aa: CASSPGTRDERFF
cdr3_length: 13; j_call: TRBJ1-4; d_call: .; v_call: TRBV18; clone_size: .; cdr3_nt: TGTGCCAGCCGAGACAGCCCTAATGAAAAACTGTTTTTT; cdr3_aa: CASRDSPNEKLFF
cdr3_length: 15; j_call: TRBJ2-1; d_call: .; v_call: TRBV4-2; clone_size: .; cdr3_nt: TGTGCCAGCAGCCGGGGCCCGATGGGTTACAATGAGCAGTTCTTC; cdr3_aa: CASSRGPMGYNEQFF
cdr3_length: 14; j_call: TRBJ2-1; d_call: .; v_call: TRBV6-5; clone_size: .; cdr3_nt: TGTGCCAGCAGTTACCGTATGGAGTACAATGAGCAGTTCTTC; cdr3_aa: CASSYRMEYNEQFF
cdr3_length: 16; j_call: TRBJ1-5; d_call: .; v_call: TRBV2; clone_size: .; cdr3_nt: TGTGCCAGCAGTGAAAGGGGGACGCTTAGCAATCAGCCCCAGCATTTT; cdr3_aa: CASSERGTLSNQPQHF
cdr3_length: 15; j_call: TRBJ2-5; d_call: TRBD1; v_call: TRBV5-5; clone_size: .; cdr3_nt: TGTGCCAGCAGCCCAGGACAGGGGTCAGGGGAGACCCAGTACTTC; cdr3_aa: CASSPGQGSGETQYF
cdr3_length: 14; j_call: TRBJ2-3; d_call: .; v_call: TRBV27; clone_size: once; cdr3_nt: TGTGCCAGCAGTGGAGGGGCTAGGGCAGATACGCAGTATTTT; cdr3_aa: CASSGGARADTQYF
cdr3_length: 16; j_call: TRBJ1-1; d_call: .; v_call: TRBV19; clone_size: .; cdr3_nt: TGTGCCAGTAGTATAACCCCTGCCGGGTTTGGCACTGAAGCTTTCTTT; cdr3_aa: CASSITPAGFGTEAFF
cdr3_length: 13; j_call: TRBJ1-5; d_call: .; v_call: TRBV28; clone_size: .; cdr3_nt: TGTGCCAGCAGGAGTTATAGCAATCAGCCCCAGCATTTT; cdr3_aa: CASRSYSNQPQHF
cdr3_length: 15; j_call: TRBJ2-3; d_call: TRBD2; v_call: TRBV19; clone_size: once; cdr3_nt: TGTGCCAGTAGTCCCTCGGGGGGGGGCACAGATACGCAGTATTTT; cdr3_aa: CASSPSGGGTDTQYF
cdr3_length: 16; j_call: TRBJ2-3; d_call: TRBD2; v_call: TRBV11-2; clone_size: .; cdr3_nt: TGTGCCAGCAGCTTAGCCGGTGGACTAGCCGCAGATACGCAGTATTTT; cdr3_aa: CASSLAGGLAADTQYF
cdr3_length: 14; j_call: TRBJ1-6; d_call: .; v_call: TRBV6-2/TRBV6-3; clone_size: once; cdr3_nt: TGTGCCAGCAGTTACAACGGGATTGATTCACCCCTCCACTTT; cdr3_aa: CASSYNGIDSPLHF
cdr3_length: 16; j_call: TRBJ1-6; d_call: TRBD1; v_call: TRBV5-4; clone_size: .; cdr3_nt: TGTGCCAGCAGCTTGAGGTTCGTGACAGGGAACTCACCCCTCCACTTT; cdr3_aa: CASSLRFVTGNSPLHF